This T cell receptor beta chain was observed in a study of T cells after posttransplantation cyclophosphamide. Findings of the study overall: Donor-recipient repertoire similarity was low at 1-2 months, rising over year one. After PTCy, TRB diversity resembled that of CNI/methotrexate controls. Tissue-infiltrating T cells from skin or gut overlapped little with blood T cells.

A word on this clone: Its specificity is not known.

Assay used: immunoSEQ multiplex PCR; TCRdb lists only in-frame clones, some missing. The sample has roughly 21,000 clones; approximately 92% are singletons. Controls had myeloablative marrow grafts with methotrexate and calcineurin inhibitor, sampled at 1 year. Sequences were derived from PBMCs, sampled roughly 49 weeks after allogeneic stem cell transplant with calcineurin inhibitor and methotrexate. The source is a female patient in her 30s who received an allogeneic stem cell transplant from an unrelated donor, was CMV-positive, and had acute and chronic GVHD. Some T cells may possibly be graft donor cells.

The CDR3 coding sequence is TGCGCCAGCAGCCAAGGTGAGGGTGAGCAGTTCTTC. It is translated as CASSQGEGEQFF. V gene TRBV4-3 combines with J gene TRBJ2-1; TRBD2 might be the D (5 bases). Germline CDR1 is LGHNA and CDR2 is YSLEER. The CDR3 totals 12 residues. V lost 1 base and J lost 9, with 7 bases in between.